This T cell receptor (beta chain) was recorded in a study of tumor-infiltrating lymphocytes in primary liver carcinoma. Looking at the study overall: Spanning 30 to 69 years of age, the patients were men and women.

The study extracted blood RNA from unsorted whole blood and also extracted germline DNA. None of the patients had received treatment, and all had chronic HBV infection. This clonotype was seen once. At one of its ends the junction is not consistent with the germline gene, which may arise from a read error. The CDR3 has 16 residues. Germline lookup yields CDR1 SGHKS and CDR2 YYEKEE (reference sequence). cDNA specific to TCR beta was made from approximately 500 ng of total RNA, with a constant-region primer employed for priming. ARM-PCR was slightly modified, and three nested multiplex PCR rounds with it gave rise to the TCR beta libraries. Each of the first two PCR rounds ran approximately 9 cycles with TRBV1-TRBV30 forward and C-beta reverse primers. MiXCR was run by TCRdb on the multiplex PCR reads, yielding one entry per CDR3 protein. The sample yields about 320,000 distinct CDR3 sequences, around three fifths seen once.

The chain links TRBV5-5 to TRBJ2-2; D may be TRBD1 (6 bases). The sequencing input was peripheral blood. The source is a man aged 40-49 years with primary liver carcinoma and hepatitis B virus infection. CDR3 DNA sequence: TGTGCCGGCAGCTGGCGTGGGGGCGGACGTTCCGGGGAGCTGTTTTTT. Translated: CAGSWRGGGRSGELFF.